This TCR beta chain emerged from a study of PD-L1 blockade in urothelial cancer. TCRdb's table, derived via immunoSEQ multiplex PCR, lists solely in-frame clones and lacks some. The data contain tens of thousands of clones, less than 90% of them seen just once; the ten biggest clones take up 15% to 19%. Germline-derived CDR1 and CDR2 are ENHRY and SYGVKD. The CDR3 extends over 13 amino acids. Trimming shortened V by 10 bases and J by 7 bases, and 17 bases separated the two germline ends. The time point was: pretreatment peripheral blood. The genes are TRBV10-3 and TRBJ1-5, with a tentative D call TRBD1 (5 bases). The sequence was collected from a man aged 70 or older with urothelial cancer. This specimen was PBMCs, taken around atezolizumab (anti-PD-L1) treatment. The CDR3 reads CATRGGIGQPQHF. CDR3 in DNA: TGTGCCACCCGGGGGGGGATTGGACAGCCCCAGCATTTT.